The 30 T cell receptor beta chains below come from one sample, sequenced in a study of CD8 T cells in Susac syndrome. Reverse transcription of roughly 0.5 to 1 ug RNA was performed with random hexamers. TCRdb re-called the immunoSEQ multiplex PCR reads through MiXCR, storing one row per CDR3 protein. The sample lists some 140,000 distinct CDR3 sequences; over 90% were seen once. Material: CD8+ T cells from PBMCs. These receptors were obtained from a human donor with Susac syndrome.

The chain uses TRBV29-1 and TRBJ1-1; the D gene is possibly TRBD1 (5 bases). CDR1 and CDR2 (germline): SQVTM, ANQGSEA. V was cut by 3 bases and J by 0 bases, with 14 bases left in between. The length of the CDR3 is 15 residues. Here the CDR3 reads CSVDGEDSLNTEAFF. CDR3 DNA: TGCAGCGTTGACGGAGAAGACAGTTTGAACACTGAAGCTTTCTTT.

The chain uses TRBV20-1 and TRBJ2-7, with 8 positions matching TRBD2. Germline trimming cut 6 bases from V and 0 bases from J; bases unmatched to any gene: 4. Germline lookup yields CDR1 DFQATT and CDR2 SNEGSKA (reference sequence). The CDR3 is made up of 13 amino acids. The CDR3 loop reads CSASGRSSYEQYF. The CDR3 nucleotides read TGCAGTGCAAGCGGGAGATCCTCCTACGAGCAGTACTTC.

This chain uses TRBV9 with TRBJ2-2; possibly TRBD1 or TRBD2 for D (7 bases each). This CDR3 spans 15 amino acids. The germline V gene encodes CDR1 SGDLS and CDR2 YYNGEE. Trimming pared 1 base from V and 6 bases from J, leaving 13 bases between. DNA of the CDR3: TGTGCCAGCAGCGTACTCCAGGGGGGGGCCGGGGAGCTGTTTTTT. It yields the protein CASSVLQGGAGELFF.

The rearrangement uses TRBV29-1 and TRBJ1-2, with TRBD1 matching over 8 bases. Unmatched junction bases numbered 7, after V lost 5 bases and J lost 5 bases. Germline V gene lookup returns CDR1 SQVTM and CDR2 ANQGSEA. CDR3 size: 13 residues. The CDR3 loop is CSVKDREMYGYTF. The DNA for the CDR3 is TGCAGCGTTAAGGACAGGGAGATGTATGGCTACACCTTC.

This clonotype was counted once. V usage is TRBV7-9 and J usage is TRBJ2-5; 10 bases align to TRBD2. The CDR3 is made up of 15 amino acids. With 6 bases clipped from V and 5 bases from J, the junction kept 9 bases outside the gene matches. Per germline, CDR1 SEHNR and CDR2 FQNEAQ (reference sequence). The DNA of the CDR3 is TGTGCCAGCAGGGACTTTAGCGGGAGGCGGGAGACCCAGTACTTC. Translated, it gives CASRDFSGRRETQYF. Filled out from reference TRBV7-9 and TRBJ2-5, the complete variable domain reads DTGVSQNPRHKITKRGQNVTFRCDPISEHNRLYWYRQTLGQGPEFLTYFQNEAQLEKSRLLSDRFSAERPKGSFSTLEIQRTEQGDSAMYLCASRDFSGRRETQYFGPGTRLLVL.

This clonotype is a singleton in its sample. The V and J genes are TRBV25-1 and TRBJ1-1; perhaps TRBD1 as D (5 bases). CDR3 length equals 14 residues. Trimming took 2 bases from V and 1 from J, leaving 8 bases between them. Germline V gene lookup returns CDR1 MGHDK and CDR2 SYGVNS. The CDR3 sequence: CASSEGGKNTEAFF. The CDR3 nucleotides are TGTGCCAGCAGTGAAGGGGGAAAGAACACTGAAGCTTTCTTT.

For the CDR3, the DNA is TGTGCCAGCAGCCCATGGGGGGGGGCGCGGGGCAATGAGCAGTTCTTC. Translating gives CASSPWGGARGNEQFF. J is TRBJ2-1 and V is TRBV5-6, with D possibly being TRBD2 (7 bases). Germline assignment: CDR1 SGHDT and CDR2 YYEEEE. This CDR3 is built from 16 residues. Trimming pared 4 bases from V and 6 bases from J, leaving 20 bases between.

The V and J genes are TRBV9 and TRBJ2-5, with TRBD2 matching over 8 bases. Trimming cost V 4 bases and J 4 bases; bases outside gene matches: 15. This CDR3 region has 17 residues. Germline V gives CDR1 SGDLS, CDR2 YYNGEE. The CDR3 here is CASSTRWGLGTGETQYF. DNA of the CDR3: TGTGCCAGCAGCACCCGCTGGGGACTAGGGACTGGAGAGACCCAGTACTTC.

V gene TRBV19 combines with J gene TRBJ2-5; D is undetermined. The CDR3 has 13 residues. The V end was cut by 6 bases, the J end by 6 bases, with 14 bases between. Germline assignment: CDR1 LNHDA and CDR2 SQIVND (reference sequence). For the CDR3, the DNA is TGTGCCAGTAGCGAGACACCAGGTCAGACCCAGTACTTC. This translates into CASSETPGQTQYF.

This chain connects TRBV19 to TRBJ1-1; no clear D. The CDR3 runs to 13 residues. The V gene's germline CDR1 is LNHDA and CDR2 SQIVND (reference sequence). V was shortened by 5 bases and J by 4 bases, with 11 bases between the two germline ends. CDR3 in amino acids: CASSPRSTTEAFF. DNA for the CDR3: TGTGCCAGTAGTCCCCGGAGTACCACTGAAGCTTTCTTT.

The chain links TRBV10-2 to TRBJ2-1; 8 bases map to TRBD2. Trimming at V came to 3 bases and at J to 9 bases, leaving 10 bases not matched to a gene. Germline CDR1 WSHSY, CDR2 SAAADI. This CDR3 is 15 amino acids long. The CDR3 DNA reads TGCGCCAGCAGTGATTTTAGCGGGGCCCCCCCTGAGCAGTTCTTC. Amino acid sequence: CASSDFSGAPPEQFF.

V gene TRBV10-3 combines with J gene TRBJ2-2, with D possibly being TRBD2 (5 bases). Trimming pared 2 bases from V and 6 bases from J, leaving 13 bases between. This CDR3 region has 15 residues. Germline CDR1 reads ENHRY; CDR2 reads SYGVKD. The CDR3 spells CAISEPGYAAGELFF. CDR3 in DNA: TGTGCCATCAGTGAGCCGGGGTACGCAGCCGGGGAGCTGTTTTTT.

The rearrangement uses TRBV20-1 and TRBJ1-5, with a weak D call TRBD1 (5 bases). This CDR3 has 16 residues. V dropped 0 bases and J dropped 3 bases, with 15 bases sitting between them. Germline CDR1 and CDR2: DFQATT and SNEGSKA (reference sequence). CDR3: CSARDYKTGDNQPQHF. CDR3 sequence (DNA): TGCAGTGCTAGAGACTACAAAACAGGTGACAATCAGCCCCAGCATTTT.

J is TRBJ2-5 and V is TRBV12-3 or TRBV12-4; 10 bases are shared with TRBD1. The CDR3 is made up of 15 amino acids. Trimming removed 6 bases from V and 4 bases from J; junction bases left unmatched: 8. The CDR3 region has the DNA TGTGCCAGCAGCCAGACAGGGGGCGGAGGAGAGACCCAGTACTTC. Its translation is CASSQTGGGGETQYF.

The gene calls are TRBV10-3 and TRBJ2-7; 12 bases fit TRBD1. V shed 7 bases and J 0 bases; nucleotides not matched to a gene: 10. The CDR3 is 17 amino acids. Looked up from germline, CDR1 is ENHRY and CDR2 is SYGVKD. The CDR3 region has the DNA TGTGCCATCACAGCGGGGACAGGGGGCTTCGGCTCCTACGAGCAGTACTTC. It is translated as CAITAGTGGFGSYEQYF.

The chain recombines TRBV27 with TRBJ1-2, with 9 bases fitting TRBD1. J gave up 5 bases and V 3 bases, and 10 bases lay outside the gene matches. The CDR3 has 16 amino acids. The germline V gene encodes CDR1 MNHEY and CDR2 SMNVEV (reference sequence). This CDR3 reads CASSFTGTGMRYGYTF. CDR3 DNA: TGTGCCAGCAGTTTTACCGGGACAGGGATGCGGTATGGCTACACCTTC.

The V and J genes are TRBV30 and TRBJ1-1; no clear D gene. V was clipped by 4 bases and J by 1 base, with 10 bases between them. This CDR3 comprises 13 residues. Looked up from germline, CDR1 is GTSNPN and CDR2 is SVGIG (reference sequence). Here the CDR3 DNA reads TGTGCCTGGAACTCGGGCACGAACACTGAAGCTTTCTTT. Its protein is CAWNSGTNTEAFF.

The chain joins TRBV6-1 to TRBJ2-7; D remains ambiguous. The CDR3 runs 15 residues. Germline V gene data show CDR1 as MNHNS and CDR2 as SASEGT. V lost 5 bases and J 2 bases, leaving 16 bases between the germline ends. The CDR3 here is CASSSDDSGTYEQYF. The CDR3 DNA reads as TGTGCCAGCAGTTCGGACGACTCTGGGACCTACGAGCAGTACTTC.

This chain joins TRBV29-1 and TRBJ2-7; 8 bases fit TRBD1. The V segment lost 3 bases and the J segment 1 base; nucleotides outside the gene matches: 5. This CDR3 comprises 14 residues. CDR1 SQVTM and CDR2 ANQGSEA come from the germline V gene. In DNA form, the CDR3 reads TGCAGCGTTGACGTCGGGACAGGATCCTACGAGCAGTACTTC. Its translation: CSVDVGTGSYEQYF.

The CDR3 reads CASSGPAYEQYF. DNA for the CDR3: TGTGCCAGTAGTGGGCCCGCCTACGAGCAGTACTTC. The chain carries TRBV19 and TRBJ2-7; D unresolved. Germline V gives CDR1 LNHDA, CDR2 SQIVND (reference sequence). Deletions cut 5 bases from V and 2 bases from J, with 7 bases between. The CDR3 is 12 amino acids. The entire variable domain, with the rest obtained from reference TRBV19 and TRBJ2-7, is as follows: DGGITQSPKYLFRKEGQNVTLSCEQNLNHDAMYWYRQDPGQGLRLIYYSQIVNDFQKGDIAEGYSVSREKKESFPLTVTSAQKNPTAFYLCASSGPAYEQYFGPGTRLTVT.

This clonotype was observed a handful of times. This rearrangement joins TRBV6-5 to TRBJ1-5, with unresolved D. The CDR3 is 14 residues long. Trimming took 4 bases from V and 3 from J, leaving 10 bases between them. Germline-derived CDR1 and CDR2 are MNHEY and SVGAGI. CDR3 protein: CASSLSGPNQPQHF. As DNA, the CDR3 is TGTGCCAGCAGTTTATCCGGTCCCAATCAGCCCCAGCATTTT.

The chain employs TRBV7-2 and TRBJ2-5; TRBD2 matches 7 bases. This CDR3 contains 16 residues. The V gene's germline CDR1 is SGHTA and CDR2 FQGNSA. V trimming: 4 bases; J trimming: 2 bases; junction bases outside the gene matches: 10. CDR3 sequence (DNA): TGTGCCAGCAGCTACTCTGTTCTTAGCGGGCAAGAGACCCAGTACTTC. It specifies CASSYSVLSGQETQYF.

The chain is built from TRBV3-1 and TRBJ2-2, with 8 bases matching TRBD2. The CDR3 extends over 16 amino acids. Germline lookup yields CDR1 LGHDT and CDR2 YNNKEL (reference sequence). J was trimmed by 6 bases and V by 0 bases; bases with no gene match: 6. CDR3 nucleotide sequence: TGTGCCAGCAGCCAAGACGCGGGACTAGTAGCCGGGGAGCTGTTTTTT. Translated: CASSQDAGLVAGELFF.

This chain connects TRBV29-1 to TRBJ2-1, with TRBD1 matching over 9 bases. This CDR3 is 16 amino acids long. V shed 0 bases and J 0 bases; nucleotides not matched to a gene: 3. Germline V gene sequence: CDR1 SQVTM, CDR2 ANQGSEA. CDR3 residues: CSVEDVGQGSYNEQFF. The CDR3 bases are TGCAGCGTTGAAGATGTGGGACAGGGCTCCTACAATGAGCAGTTCTTC.

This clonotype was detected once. The CDR3 DNA sequence: TGTGCCAGCAGTGATTTCAGGGCGGGGGCCAACGTCCTGACTTTC. Translation: CASSDFRAGANVLTF. The J gene is TRBJ2-6, the V gene TRBV2, with D perhaps TRBD1 (5 bases). The CDR3 extends over 15 amino acids. Trimming stripped 3 bases from V and 4 bases from J, with 10 bases between. In germline, CDR1 is SNHLY, CDR2 FYNNEI.

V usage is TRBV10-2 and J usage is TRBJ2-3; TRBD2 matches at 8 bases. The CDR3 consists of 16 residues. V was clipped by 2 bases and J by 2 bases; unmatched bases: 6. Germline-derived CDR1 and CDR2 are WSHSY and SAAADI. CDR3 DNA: TGCGCCAGCAGTGAGGAACTAGCGGCCTTCACAGATACGCAGTATTTT. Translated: CASSEELAAFTDTQYF.

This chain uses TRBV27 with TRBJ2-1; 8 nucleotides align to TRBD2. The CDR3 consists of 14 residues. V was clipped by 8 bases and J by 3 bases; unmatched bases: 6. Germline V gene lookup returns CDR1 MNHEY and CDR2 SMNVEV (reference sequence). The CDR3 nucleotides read TGTGCCAGCCAGGCACTAGCGGACTACAATGAGCAGTTCTTC. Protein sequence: CASQALADYNEQFF.

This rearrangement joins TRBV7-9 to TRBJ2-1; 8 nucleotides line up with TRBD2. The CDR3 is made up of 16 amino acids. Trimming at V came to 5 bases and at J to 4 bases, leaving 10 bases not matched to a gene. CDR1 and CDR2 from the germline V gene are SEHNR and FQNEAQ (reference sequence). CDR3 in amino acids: CASSPHSGSSYNEQFF. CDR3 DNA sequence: TGTGCCAGCAGCCCCCACAGCGGGAGTTCTTACAATGAGCAGTTCTTC.

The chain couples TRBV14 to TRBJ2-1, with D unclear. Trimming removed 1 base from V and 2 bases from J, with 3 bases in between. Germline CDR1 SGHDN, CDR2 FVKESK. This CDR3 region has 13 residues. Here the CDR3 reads CASSQAPYNEQFF. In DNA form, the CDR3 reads TGTGCCAGCAGCCAAGCCCCCTACAATGAGCAGTTCTTC.

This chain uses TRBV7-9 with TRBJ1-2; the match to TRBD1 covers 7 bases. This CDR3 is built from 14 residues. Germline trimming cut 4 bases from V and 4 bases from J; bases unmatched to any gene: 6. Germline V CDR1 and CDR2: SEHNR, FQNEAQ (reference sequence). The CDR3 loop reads CASSSEQGLYGYTF. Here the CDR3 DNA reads TGTGCCAGCAGCTCCGAACAGGGGCTCTATGGCTACACCTTC.